Reported below is one T cell receptor (beta chain). Its antigen is unidentified. This sample was included in a study of T-cell reconstitution after alpha-beta-depleted transplantation in children. Study findings and constraints: Reported findings indicate that, about two months after transplant, alpha-beta T cells came from several hundred expanded clones, which were derived from non-depleted graft cells. Recipient T cells and thymic progenitors that survived gave rise to the high TCRbeta diversity observed at day 60 in some patients. A year post-transplant, T-cell counts and diversity derived mostly from newly produced T cells.

V lost 7 bases and J 0 bases, leaving 17 bases between the germline ends. The germline gives CDR1 SGHDT, CDR2 YYEEEE. CDR3 length equals 17 residues. A TCRbeta library incorporating unique molecular identifiers was prepared. MiXCR, run by TCRdb on the PCR reads, gives a single entry per CDR3 protein. The table shows around 6,500 distinct CDR3 sequences, with roughly 15% occurring only once. The rearrangement uses TRBV5-6 and TRBJ2-6; D is perhaps TRBD1 or TRBD2 (5 bases each). The TCR sequence derives from a boy between 5 and 17 years old with acute lymphoblastic leukemia, due to receive a stem cell transplant. Here the sequenced sample was PBMCs, taken before TCRalphabeta/CD19-depleted stem cell transplant. DNA of the CDR3: TGTGCCAGCGGCCCGGGGCAGTGGAGCTCTGGGGCCAACGTCCTGACTTTC. Its translation: CASGPGQWSSGANVLTF.